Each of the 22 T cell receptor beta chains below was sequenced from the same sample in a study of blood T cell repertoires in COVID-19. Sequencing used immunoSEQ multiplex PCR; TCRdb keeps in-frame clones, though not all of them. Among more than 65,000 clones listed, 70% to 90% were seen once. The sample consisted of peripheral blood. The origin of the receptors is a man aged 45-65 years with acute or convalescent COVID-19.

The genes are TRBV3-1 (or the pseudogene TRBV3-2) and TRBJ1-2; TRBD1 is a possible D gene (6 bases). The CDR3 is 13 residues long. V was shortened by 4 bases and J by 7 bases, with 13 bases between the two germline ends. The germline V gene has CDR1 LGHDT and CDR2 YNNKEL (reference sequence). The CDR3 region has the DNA TGTGCCAGCAGCCCAACAGGGCCCTCTGGCTACACCTTC. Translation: CASSPTGPSGYTF.

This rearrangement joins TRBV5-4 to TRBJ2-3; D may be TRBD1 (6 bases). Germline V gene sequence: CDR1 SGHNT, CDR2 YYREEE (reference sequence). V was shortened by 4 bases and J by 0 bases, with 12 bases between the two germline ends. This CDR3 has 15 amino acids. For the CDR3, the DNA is TGTGCCAGCAGCCCGACAGGATCTAGCACAGATACGCAGTATTTT. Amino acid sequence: CASSPTGSSTDTQYF. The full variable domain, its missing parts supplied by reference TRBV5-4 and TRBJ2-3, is ETGVTQSPTHLIKTRGQQVTLRCSSQSGHNTVSWYQQALGQGPQFIFQYYREEENGRGNFPPRFSGLQFPNYSSELNVNALELDDSALYLCASSPTGSSTDTQYFGPGTRLTVL.

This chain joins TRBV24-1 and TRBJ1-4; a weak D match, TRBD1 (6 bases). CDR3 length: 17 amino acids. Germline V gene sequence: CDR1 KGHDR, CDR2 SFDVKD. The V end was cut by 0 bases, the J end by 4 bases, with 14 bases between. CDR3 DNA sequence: TGTGCCACCAGTGATTTGATGAGGCAGGGGAATAATGAAAAACTGTTTTTT. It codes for CATSDLMRQGNNEKLFF.

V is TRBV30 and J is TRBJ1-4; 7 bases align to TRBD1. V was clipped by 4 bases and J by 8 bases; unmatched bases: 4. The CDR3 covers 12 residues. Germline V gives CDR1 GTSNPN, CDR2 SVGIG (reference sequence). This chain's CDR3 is CAWTGQEEKLFF. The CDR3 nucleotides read TGTGCCTGGACCGGACAGGAAGAAAAACTGTTTTTT.

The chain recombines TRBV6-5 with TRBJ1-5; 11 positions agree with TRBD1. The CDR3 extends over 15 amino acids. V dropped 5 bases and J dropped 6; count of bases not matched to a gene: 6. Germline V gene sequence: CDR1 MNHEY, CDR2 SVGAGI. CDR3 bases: TGTGCCAGCAGTCCGGGACAGGGGGTTAGTCAGCCCCAGCATTTT. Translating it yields CASSPGQGVSQPQHF.

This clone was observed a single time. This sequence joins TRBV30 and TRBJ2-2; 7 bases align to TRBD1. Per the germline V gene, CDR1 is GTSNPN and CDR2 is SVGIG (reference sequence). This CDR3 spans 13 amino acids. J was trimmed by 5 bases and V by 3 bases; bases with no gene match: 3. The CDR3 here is CAWRRQGTGELFF. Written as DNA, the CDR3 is TGTGCCTGGAGGAGACAGGGTACCGGGGAGCTGTTTTTT.

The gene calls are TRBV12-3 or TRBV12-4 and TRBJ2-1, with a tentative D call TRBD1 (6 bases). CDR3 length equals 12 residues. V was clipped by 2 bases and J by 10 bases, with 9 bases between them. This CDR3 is CASSLRGGEQFF. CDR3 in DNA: TGTGCCAGCAGTTTAAGAGGGGGAGAGCAGTTCTTC.

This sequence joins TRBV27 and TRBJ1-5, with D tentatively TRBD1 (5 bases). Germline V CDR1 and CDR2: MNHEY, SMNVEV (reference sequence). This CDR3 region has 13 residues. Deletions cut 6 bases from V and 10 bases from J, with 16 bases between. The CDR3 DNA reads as TGTGCCAGCAGACGAACCAGAGACAGACCCCAGCATTTT. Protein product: CASRRTRDRPQHF.

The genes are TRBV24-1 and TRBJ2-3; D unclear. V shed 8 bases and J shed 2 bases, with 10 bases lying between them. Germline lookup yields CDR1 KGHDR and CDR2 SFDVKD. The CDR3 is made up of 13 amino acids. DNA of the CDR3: TGTGCCACCATGGGCAGAGTCACAGATACGCAGTATTTT. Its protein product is CATMGRVTDTQYF.

The CDR3 region has the DNA TGCGCCAGCAGCTTGGTCGCTAGCGGGGGTGCAGATACGCAGTATTTT. It specifies CASSLVASGGADTQYF. The chain has TRBV5-1 and TRBJ2-3, with 10 bases lining up with TRBD2. The germline V gene has CDR1 SGHRS and CDR2 YFSETQ. This CDR3 spans 16 amino acids. V was pared by 0 bases and J by 4 bases, with 5 bases of the junction left unmatched.

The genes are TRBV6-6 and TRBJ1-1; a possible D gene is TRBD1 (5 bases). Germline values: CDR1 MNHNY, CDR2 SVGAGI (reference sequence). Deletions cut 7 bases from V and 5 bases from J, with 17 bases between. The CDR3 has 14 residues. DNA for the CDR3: TGTGCCAGCAAGATTCCAGGGATATTAACTGAAGCTTTCTTT. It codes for CASKIPGILTEAFF.

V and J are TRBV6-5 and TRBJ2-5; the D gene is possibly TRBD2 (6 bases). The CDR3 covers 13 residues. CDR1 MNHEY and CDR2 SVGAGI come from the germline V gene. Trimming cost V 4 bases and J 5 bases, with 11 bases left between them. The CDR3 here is CASSWGLLETQYF. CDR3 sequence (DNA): TGTGCCAGCAGTTGGGGACTGTTGGAGACCCAGTACTTC.

CDR3 amino acids: CASSFGGKNTEAFF. The CDR3 nucleotides are TGTGCCAGCAGTTTTGGGGGGAAGAACACTGAAGCTTTCTTT. The chain employs TRBV28 and TRBJ1-1, with D perhaps matching TRBD1 (5 bases). Germline V gene sequence: CDR1 MDHEN, CDR2 SYDVKM. Trimming took off 3 bases at V and 1 base at J, with 9 bases between the two ends. The CDR3 is made up of 14 amino acids.

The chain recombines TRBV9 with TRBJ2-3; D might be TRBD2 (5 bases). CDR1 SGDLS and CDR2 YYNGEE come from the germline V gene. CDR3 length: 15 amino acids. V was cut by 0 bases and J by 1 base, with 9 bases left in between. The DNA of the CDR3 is TGTGCCAGCAGCGTAGGGCTAGCACGCACAGATACGCAGTATTTT. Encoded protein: CASSVGLARTDTQYF.

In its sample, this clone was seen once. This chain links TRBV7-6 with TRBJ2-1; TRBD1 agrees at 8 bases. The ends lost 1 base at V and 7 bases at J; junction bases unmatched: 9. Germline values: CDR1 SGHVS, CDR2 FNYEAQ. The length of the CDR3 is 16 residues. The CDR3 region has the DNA TGTGCCAGCAGCTTAGTCGCCGGACAGGGAATAAATGAGCAGTTCTTC. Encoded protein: CASSLVAGQGINEQFF. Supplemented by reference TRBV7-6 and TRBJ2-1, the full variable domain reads GAGVSQSPRYKVTKRGQDVALRCDPISGHVSLYWYRQALGQGPEFLTYFNYEAQQDKSGLPNDRFSAERPEGSISTLTIQRTEQRDSAMYRCASSLVAGQGINEQFFGPGTRLTVL.

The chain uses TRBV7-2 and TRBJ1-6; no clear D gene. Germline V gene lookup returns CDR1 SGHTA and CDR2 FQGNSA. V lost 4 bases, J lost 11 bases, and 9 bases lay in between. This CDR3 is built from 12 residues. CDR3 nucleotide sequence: TGTGCCAGCAGCTCCTCCACGGCACCCCTCCACTTT. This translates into CASSSSTAPLHF. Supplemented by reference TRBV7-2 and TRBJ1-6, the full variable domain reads GAGVSQSPSNKVTEKGKDVELRCDPISGHTALYWYRQSLGQGLEFLIYFQGNSAPDKSGLPSDRFSAERTGGSVSTLTIQRTQQEDSAVYLCASSSSTAPLHFGNGTRLTVT.

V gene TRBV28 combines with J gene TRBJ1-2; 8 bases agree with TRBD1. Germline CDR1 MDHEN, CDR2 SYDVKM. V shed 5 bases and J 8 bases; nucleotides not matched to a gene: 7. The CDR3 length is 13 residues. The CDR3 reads CASSPGGRGGYTF. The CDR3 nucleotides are TGTGCCAGCAGTCCAGGGGGCCGTGGGGGCTACACCTTC.

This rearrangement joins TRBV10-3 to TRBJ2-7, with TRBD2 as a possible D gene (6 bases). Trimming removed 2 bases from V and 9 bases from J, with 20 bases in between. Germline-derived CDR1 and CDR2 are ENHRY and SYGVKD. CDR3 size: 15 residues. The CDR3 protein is CAISERQGRLDGQYF. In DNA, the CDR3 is TGTGCCATCAGTGAGCGGCAGGGTCGACTAGATGGGCAGTACTTC.

CDR3 protein: CASRTGTGYSPLHF. For the CDR3, the DNA is TGTGCCAGCAGGACCGGGACAGGGTATTCACCCCTCCACTTT. The chain couples TRBV2 to TRBJ1-6, with 9 bases aligning to TRBD1. CDR1 is SNHLY, CDR2 FYNNEI, per germline. This CDR3 region has 14 residues. V gave up 6 bases and J gave up 8 bases; unmatched junction bases: 5.

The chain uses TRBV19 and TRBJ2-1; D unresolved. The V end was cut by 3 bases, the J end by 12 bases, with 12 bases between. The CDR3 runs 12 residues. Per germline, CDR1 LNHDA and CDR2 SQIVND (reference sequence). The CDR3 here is CASSMLGTTQFF. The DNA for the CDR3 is TGTGCCAGTAGTATGTTGGGTACTACGCAGTTCTTC.

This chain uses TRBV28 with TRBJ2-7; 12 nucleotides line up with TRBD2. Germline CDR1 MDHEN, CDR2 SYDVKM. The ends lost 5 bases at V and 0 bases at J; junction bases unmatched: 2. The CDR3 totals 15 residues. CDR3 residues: CASSLAGGSSYEQYV. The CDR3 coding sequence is TGTGCCAGCAGTCTAGCGGGGGGGAGCTCCTACGAGCAGTACGTC.

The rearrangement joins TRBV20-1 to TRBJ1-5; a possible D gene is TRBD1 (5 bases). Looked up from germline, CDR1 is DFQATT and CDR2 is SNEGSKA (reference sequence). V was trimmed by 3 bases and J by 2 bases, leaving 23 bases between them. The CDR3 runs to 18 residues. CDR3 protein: CSASGVAGTSGGNQPQHF. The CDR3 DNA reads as TGCAGTGCTAGTGGAGTGGCCGGGACCTCGGGGGGCAATCAGCCCCAGCATTTT.